The 12 T cell receptor beta chains listed next were all sequenced from one sample in a study of radiotherapy plus CTLA-4 blockade in lung cancer. Libraries were prepared by immunoSEQ multiplex PCR; TCRdb keeps only in-frame clonotypes and omits some of them. Among 50,000 to 70,000 clones, about 80% were seen once, and the ten largest hold roughly 6%. Specimen: peripheral blood, collected from a patient treated with radiotherapy plus ipilimumab. Source of these receptors: a human donor with non-small cell lung cancer whose response to radiotherapy plus ipilimumab could not be evaluated.

V gene TRBV19 combines with J gene TRBJ1-5; weak D call: TRBD1 (5 bases). This CDR3 region has 17 residues. Germline lookup yields CDR1 LNHDA and CDR2 SQIVND (reference sequence). The germline V and J ends were trimmed by 1 base and 7 bases, with 20 bases remaining between them. CDR3 sequence: CASSIGGGAGRGQPQHF. DNA for the CDR3: TGTGCCAGTAGTATAGGGGGGGGAGCCGGACGGGGACAGCCCCAGCATTTT.

The V call is TRBV25-1, the J call TRBJ2-2; 8 bases agree with TRBD1. J gave up 14 bases and V 3 bases, and 11 bases lay outside the gene matches. There are 14 residues in the CDR3. Germline CDR1 and CDR2: MGHDK and SYGVNS. The CDR3 nucleotides are TGTGCCAGCAGTGAGTACACTGGGGACAGGAGACTGTTTTTT. Residues: CASSEYTGDRRLFF.

The chain employs TRBV9 and TRBJ1-4; no clear D gene. Germline V CDR1 and CDR2: SGDLS, YYNGEE. The CDR3 is made up of 16 amino acids. V shed 0 bases and J shed 0 bases, with 9 bases lying between them. CDR3 nucleotides: TGTGCCAGCAGCGTAGGACAAGAGACAACTAATGAAAAACTGTTTTTT. Its translation: CASSVGQETTNEKLFF. The full variable domain, with the rest looked up from reference TRBV9 and TRBJ1-4, is DSGVTQTPKHLITATGQRVTLRCSPRSGDLSVYWYQQSLDQGLQFLIQYYNGEERAKGNILERFSAQQFPDLHSELNLSSLELGDSALYFCASSVGQETTNEKLFFGSGTQLSVL.

This rearrangement joins TRBV5-1 to TRBJ2-6; 7 bases align to TRBD1. The CDR3 runs 17 residues. The V segment lost 4 bases and the J segment 2 bases; nucleotides outside the gene matches: 9. Germline V gives CDR1 SGHRS, CDR2 YFSETQ. The CDR3 is CASSPQGLTAGANVLTF. CDR3 DNA sequence: TGCGCCAGCAGCCCACAGGGGCTTACAGCTGGGGCCAACGTCCTGACTTTC.

This chain joins TRBV7-9 and TRBJ1-1; a weak D match, TRBD1 (5 bases). Between the trimmed V and J ends, which lost 5 bases and 3 bases, there was a span of 10 bases. Germline V lookup: CDR1 SEHNR, CDR2 FQNEAQ (reference sequence). This CDR3 spans 13 amino acids. The CDR3: CASSPPGDTEAFF. As DNA, the CDR3 is TGTGCCAGCAGCCCGCCGGGGGACACTGAAGCTTTCTTT.

The chain links TRBV7-2 to TRBJ2-1, with a tentative D call TRBD2 (6 bases). The CDR3 is 16 amino acids. Germline V gene data show CDR1 as SGHTA and CDR2 as FQGNSA. Trimming shortened V by 0 bases and J by 4 bases, and 13 bases separated the two germline ends. The CDR3 is CASSLAAGLTYNEQFF. The DNA of the CDR3 is TGTGCCAGCAGCTTAGCTGCGGGACTCACATACAATGAGCAGTTCTTC.

DNA of the CDR3: TGTGCCAGCAGCTTAGCGGGACAGTCACGAAGCAATCAGCCCCAGCATTTT. It yields the protein CASSLAGQSRSNQPQHF. The J gene is TRBJ1-5, the V gene TRBV7-8, with 7 bases aligning to TRBD1. The V and J ends lost 0 bases and 1 base, in that order; junction bases with no gene match: 6. This CDR3 has 17 residues. Germline V gives CDR1 SGHVS, CDR2 FQNEAQ.

V is TRBV5-1 and J is TRBJ2-5, with 12 bases matching TRBD2. This CDR3 region has 17 residues. Germline lookup yields CDR1 SGHRS and CDR2 YFSETQ. V was clipped by 0 bases and J by 3 bases; unmatched bases: 6. CDR3 sequence reads: CASSLEIRLAGEETQYF. The DNA of the CDR3 is TGCGCCAGCAGCTTGGAAATACGACTAGCGGGAGAAGAGACCCAGTACTTC.

J is TRBJ2-6 and V is TRBV2; a possible D gene is TRBD1 (8 bases). The ends were cut back, 6 bases at V and 4 bases at J, with 16 bases in the middle. This CDR3 region has 16 residues. The germline V gene has CDR1 SNHLY and CDR2 FYNNEI. In DNA, the CDR3 is TGTGCCAGCAGGGCAACAGGGGGGGCAGGGGCCAACGTCCTGACTTTC. Translating it yields CASRATGGAGANVLTF.

CDR3 sequence reads: CASSPPSTVRTDTQYF. The CDR3, as DNA: TGTGCCAGCTCACCACCGAGTACGGTTCGGACAGATACGCAGTATTTT. The V call is TRBV18, the J call TRBJ2-3, with D uncertain. Germline values: CDR1 KGHSH, CDR2 LQKENI. This CDR3 is built from 16 residues. Between the trimmed V and J ends, which lost 0 bases and 3 bases, there was a span of 13 bases. Drawing the rest from reference TRBV18 and TRBJ2-3, the complete variable domain is NAGVMQNPRHLVRRRGQEARLRCSPMKGHSHVYWYRQLPEEGLKFMVYLQKENIIDESGMPKERFSAEFPKEGPSILRIQQVVRGDSAAYFCASSPPSTVRTDTQYFGPGTRLTVL.

The V gene is TRBV7-9, the J gene TRBJ1-4; the match to TRBD1 covers 9 bases. Germline V CDR1 and CDR2: SEHNR, FQNEAQ (reference sequence). The CDR3 consists of 13 residues. The junction had 3 bases not matched to a gene; V was cut back by 6 bases and J by 7 bases. The CDR3 loop is CASRQGAGEKLFF. The CDR3 DNA follows: TGTGCCAGCAGACAGGGGGCCGGTGAAAAACTGTTTTTT. The whole variable domain, remainder taken from reference TRBV7-9 and TRBJ1-4, is DTGVSQNPRHKITKRGQNVTFRCDPISEHNRLYWYRQTLGQGPEFLTYFQNEAQLEKSRLLSDRFSAERPKGSFSTLEIQRTEQGDSAMYLCASRQGAGEKLFFGSGTQLSVL.

J is TRBJ2-3 and V is TRBV10-2, with D unclear. V was cut by 2 bases and J by 5 bases, with 5 bases left in between. The CDR3 totals 12 residues. The V gene's germline CDR1 is WSHSY and CDR2 SAAADI. The CDR3 reads CASSEARDTQYF. As DNA, the CDR3 is TGCGCCAGCAGTGAGGCGAGAGATACGCAGTATTTT.